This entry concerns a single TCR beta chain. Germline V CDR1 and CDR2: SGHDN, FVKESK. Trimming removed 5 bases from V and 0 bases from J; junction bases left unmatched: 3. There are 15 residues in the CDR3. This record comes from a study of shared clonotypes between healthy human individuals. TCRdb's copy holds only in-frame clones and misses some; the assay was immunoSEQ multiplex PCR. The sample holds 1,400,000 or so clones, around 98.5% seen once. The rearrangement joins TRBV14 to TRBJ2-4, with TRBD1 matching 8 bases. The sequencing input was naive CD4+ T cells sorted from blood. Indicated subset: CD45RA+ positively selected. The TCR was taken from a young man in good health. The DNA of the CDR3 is TGTGCCAGCAGCTGGGACAGGCTAGCCAAAAACATTCAGTACTTC. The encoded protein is CASSWDRLAKNIQYF. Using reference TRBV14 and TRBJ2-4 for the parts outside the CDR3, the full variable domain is EAGVTQFPSHSVIEKGQTVTLRCDPISGHDNLYWYRRVMGKEIKFLLHFVKESKQDESGMPNNRFLAERTGGTYSTLKVQPAELEDSGVYFCASSWDRLAKNIQYFGAGTRLSVL.